These T cell receptor beta chains were read from a single sample in a study of CD8+CD57+ T cells in acquired aplastic anemia. In TCRdb, the reads were re-called with MiXCR into one record per CDR3 protein. The sample yields a few hundred thousand distinct CDR3 sequences, around 30% seen once. Sequences were obtained from sorted CD4+, CD8+, or CD8+CD57+ T cells (not recorded which) from PBMCs. These receptors came from a human donor with aplastic anemia. CDR3s include the opening cysteine and the closing phenylalanine or tryptophan. D genes are given only for firm matches. Where a row states a size, it is once, few, many or the class of an expanded clone; other rows omit it.

J	size	D	V	CDR3	DNA
TRBJ1-2	NA	TRBD1	TRBV20-1	CSARSPIGTGGKEWNGYTF	TGCAGTGCTAGATCTCCTATAGGGACAGGGGGGAAGGAATGGAATGGCTACACCTTC
TRBJ2-6	many	NA	TRBV19	CASSVTGTGANVLTF	TGTGCCAGTAGTGTAACAGGTACTGGGGCCAACGTCCTGACTTTC
TRBJ2-1	NA	TRBD2	TRBV5-6	CASSLGFGTSRDEQFF	TGTGCCAGCAGCTTGGGGTTTGGGACTAGTAGGGATGAGCAGTTCTTC
TRBJ2-1	many	TRBD1	TRBV2	CASRGDRGLNEQFF	TGTGCCAGCAGAGGGGACAGGGGGCTGAATGAGCAGTTCTTC
TRBJ1-1	few	NA	TRBV2	CASSPAGEVNTEAFF	TGCGCCAGCAGCCCAGCGGGGGAGGTAAACACTGAAGCTTTCTTT
TRBJ2-7	many	NA	TRBV15	CATSRDSLMSSYEQYF	TGTGCCACCAGCAGAGATAGCCTCATGAGCTCCTACGAGCAGTACTTC
TRBJ2-5	NA	TRBD2	TRBV11-1	CASSLARLAGRGETQYF	TGTGCCAGCAGCTTAGCGCGTCTAGCGGGGCGGGGGGAGACCCAGTACTTC
TRBJ2-5	many	NA	TRBV2	CASRAMETQYF	TGTGCCAGCAGGGCTATGGAGACCCAGTACTTC
TRBJ2-2	many	TRBD2	TRBV10-3	CAIRGGGRLNTGELFF	TGTGCCATCAGGGGGGGGGGACGCCTCAACACCGGGGAGCTGTTTTTT
TRBJ1-5	many	NA	TRBV19	CASTRQTSGDQPQHF	TGTGCCAGTACAAGACAGACCTCAGGGGATCAGCCCCAGCATTTT
TRBJ2-5	few	TRBD2	TRBV6-5	CASSYERGWVETQYF	TGTGCCAGCAGTTACGAGCGGGGGTGGGTAGAGACCCAGTACTTC
TRBJ1-5	many	NA	TRBV20-1	CSAQRGRLNQPQHF	TGCAGTGCCCAACGGGGGCGACTGAATCAGCCCCAGCATTTT